The sequence of this T cell receptor beta chain was determined in a study of CD8+ T cells in alopecia areata. The wider study: Patients in the treated group were given tofacitinib by mouth, 5 to 10 mg twice a day. Affected scalp percentage determined the severity score of treated patients.

V lost 5 bases to trimming and J lost 7 bases, with 11 bases between them. This CDR3 is 12 amino acids long. CDR1 and CDR2 (germline): SGHDN, FVKESK. Specified treatment: oral pan-JAK inhibitor, 5-10 mg twice daily. It was from alopecia areata patients that lesional scalp punch biopsies and peripheral blood were collected. Extracted RNA was reverse transcribed, and the resulting cDNA served as sequencing template. The protocol was immunoSEQ multiplex PCR, while the TCRdb copy is restricted to in-frame clones and leaves out a portion. The sample has about 210,000 clones; about 64% are singletons. The receptor comes from a human donor with alopecia areata. V gene TRBV14 combines with J gene TRBJ1-1; weak D call: TRBD1 (5 bases). The material was CD4+ T cells sorted from blood, obtained at week 4, from a patient treated with tofacitinib. The CDR3 protein is CASSLGPFEAFF. In DNA form, the CDR3 reads TGTGCCAGCAGCTTGGGGCCATTTGAAGCTTTCTTT.